This is a list of T cell receptor beta chains from one sample in a study of blood T cell repertoires in COVID-19. Only in-frame clones appear in the TCRdb table, and some are missing; sequencing was by immunoSEQ multiplex PCR. The sample includes about 160,000 clones, under 80% seen only once; the top ten take approximately 2.6%. Sequencing used peripheral blood. These receptors were obtained from a man in his 70s with acute or convalescent COVID-19. CDR3s include the opening cysteine and the closing phenylalanine or tryptophan. The order of the fields is clone size, D gene, J gene, V gene, CDR3 DNA, CDR3 protein. D genes are given only for firm matches. Part of the rows lack a size; the others show once, few, many or a class for expanded clones.

>-|TRBD2|TRBJ2-1|TRBV5-1
TGCGCCAGCAGCTCTCGGAGGATAGCGGGAGACAATGAGCAGTTCTTC
CASSSRRIAGDNEQFF
>-|-|TRBJ1-5|TRBV28
TGTGCCAGCAGTTCAACAGACTATAGCAATCAGCCCCAGCATTTT
CASSSTDYSNQPQHF
>-|-|TRBJ2-7|TRBV6-5
TGTGCCAGCAGAAGCGCGGGGGCCGAGCAGTACTTC
CASRSAGAEQYF
>few|TRBD1|TRBJ1-4|TRBV19
TGTGCCACTTCCCCGGGACAGGGGAATGAAAAACTGTTTTTT
CATSPGQGNEKLFF
>-|TRBD2|TRBJ2-3|TRBV5-6
TGTGCCAGCAGGGAGCGGGGGGCCACAGATACGCAGTATTTT
CASRERGATDTQYF
>-|TRBD1|TRBJ1-4|TRBV28
TGTGCCAGCAGGACAGGGGGGAGGACTAATGAAAAACTGTTTTTT
CASRTGGRTNEKLFF
>few|TRBD2|TRBJ2-1|TRBV11-2
TGTGCCAGCAGCTTAAGTGGCCTAGGGCTAGCGGGGCGCAATGAGCAGTTCTTC
CASSLSGLGLAGRNEQFF
>-|TRBD2|TRBJ2-2|TRBV19
TGTGCCAGTAGTATCGAAGCGGGAGGAAGCACCGGGGAGCTGTTTTTT
CASSIEAGGSTGELFF
>few|-|TRBJ1-2|TRBV24-1
TGTGCCACCAGTGAGAACGCAGGGGATGGCTACACCTTC
CATSENAGDGYTF
>-|-|TRBJ1-1|TRBV28
TGTGCCAGCAGTCCCCCGAGGGCCGCGACCCTATTT
CASSPPRAATLF
>-|TRBD1|TRBJ1-4|TRBV10-3
TGTGCCATCAGTGATACCGGGACAGGGGGAAATGAAAAACTGTTTTTT
CAISDTGTGGNEKLFF
>once|-|TRBJ2-1|TRBV12-3/TRBV12-4
TGTGCCAGCAGTTTATTCTCTGTCGATGAGCAGTTCTTC
CASSLFSVDEQFF
>-|TRBD1|TRBJ2-5|TRBV28
TGTGCCAGCACCATGGGGGACAGACAAGAGACCCAGTACTTC
CASTMGDRQETQYF
>few|TRBD1|TRBJ2-1|TRBV28
TGTGCCACCACCCGGGGACAGGGGTACTACAATGAGCAGTTCTTC
CATTRGQGYYNEQFF
>-|TRBD2|TRBJ2-1|TRBV24-1
TGTGCCACCAGTGCCTGGACTAGCGGGAATTCCAATGAGCAGTTCTTC
CATSAWTSGNSNEQFF
>-|TRBD2|TRBJ2-5|TRBV5-1
TGCGCCAGCAGCACACTAGCGGGGGCAGGGGAGACCCAGTACTTC
CASSTLAGAGETQYF
>-|TRBD2|TRBJ2-3|TRBV30
TGTGCCTGGAAAGTGGGACTAGCGGGTGTAGATACGCAGTATTTT
CAWKVGLAGVDTQYF